One and the same sample provided the 27 T cell receptor beta chains below, sequenced in a study of cytomegalovirus exposure and HLA in healthy donors. PCR primers comprised 60 Vbeta and 13 Jbeta primers. Sequenced by immunoSEQ multiplex PCR; TCRdb stores in-frame clones only, minus some. The data show about 180,000 clones, roughly three quarters seen once. The specimen sequenced was PBMCs. These receptors came from a woman in her 30s in good health and CMV-seropositive.

The rearrangement joins TRBV28 to TRBJ1-2, with D maybe TRBD1 (5 bases). The CDR3 is 18 amino acids. CDR1 is MDHEN and CDR2 is SYDVKM in the germline V gene. Trimming left V 6 bases short and J 0 bases short, with 23 bases between. CDR3 sequence reads: CASRPEEGVAFSNYGYTF. CDR3 DNA: TGTGCCAGCAGGCCCGAGGAAGGGGTTGCTTTTTCTAACTATGGCTACACCTTC.

This chain joins TRBV7-6 and TRBJ2-5; D unresolved. Germline V gene data show CDR1 as SGHVS and CDR2 as FNYEAQ. The CDR3 has 11 residues. Deletions cut 5 bases from V and 2 bases from J, with 3 bases between. The CDR3 bases are TGTGCCAGCAGCCATCAAGAGACCCAGTACTTC. Amino acids: CASSHQETQYF.

The chain joins TRBV7-6 to TRBJ2-2; D gene ambiguous. Germline CDR1 SGHVS, CDR2 FNYEAQ. This CDR3 is 15 amino acids long. The V and J ends lost 5 bases and 4 bases respectively, with 14 bases between them. The CDR3 region is CASSAPSGGTGELFF. For the CDR3, the DNA is TGTGCCAGCAGCGCCCCGTCGGGTGGCACCGGGGAGCTGTTTTTT.

The chain uses TRBV29-1 and TRBJ1-5; no clear D gene. V shed 4 bases and J shed 5 bases, with 9 bases lying between them. Looked up from germline, CDR1 is SQVTM and CDR2 is ANQGSEA. There are 12 residues in the CDR3. The CDR3 reads CSVAIEDQPQHF. CDR3 bases: TGCAGCGTTGCTATCGAAGATCAGCCCCAGCATTTT. The full variable domain, in which reference TRBV29-1 and TRBJ1-5 provide the parts outside the CDR3, is SAVISQKPSRDICQRGTSLTIQCQVDSQVTMMFWYRQQPGQSLTLIATANQGSEATYESGFVIDKFPISRPNLTFSTLTVSNMSPEDSSIYLCSVAIEDQPQHFGDGTRLSIL.

The V and J genes are TRBV5-1 and TRBJ2-7, with D possibly matching TRBD2 (7 bases). Germline CDR1 and CDR2: SGHRS and YFSETQ. CDR3 size: 17 residues. V shed 0 bases and J shed 1 base, with 17 bases lying between them. This CDR3 is CASSLVLRGGGSYEQYF. The CDR3 DNA sequence: TGCGCCAGCAGCTTGGTCTTACGAGGGGGGGGTTCCTACGAGCAGTACTTC.

A few counts support this clone. The chain joins TRBV28 to TRBJ1-5, with 7 positions matching TRBD1. The trim removed 3 bases at V and 5 bases at J, leaving 4 bases unmatched. The germline V gene encodes CDR1 MDHEN and CDR2 SYDVKM. The CDR3 has 14 amino acids. CDR3 coding DNA: TGTGCCAGCAGTTTTCAGGGGGTCTATCAGCCCCAGCATTTT. Its protein product is CASSFQGVYQPQHF.

This clone was detected only once. The V call is TRBV9, the J call TRBJ2-1, with D possibly being TRBD2 (6 bases). Per the germline V gene, CDR1 is SGDLS and CDR2 is YYNGEE. CDR3 length equals 13 residues. Trimming stripped 2 bases from V and 6 bases from J, with 9 bases between. The CDR3 DNA reads as TGTGCCAGCAGCGTCAAGACTAGCAATGAGCAGTTCTTC. It specifies CASSVKTSNEQFF.

This rearrangement joins TRBV28 to TRBJ2-7; tentative D call: TRBD1 (6 bases). The germline CDR1 and CDR2 sequences are MDHEN and SYDVKM. CDR3 size: 13 residues. V dropped 10 bases and J dropped 0 bases, with 13 bases sitting between them. Here the CDR3 reads CATTGFSSYEQYF. CDR3 coding DNA: TGTGCCACAACAGGGTTCTCCTCCTACGAGCAGTACTTC.

The V call is TRBV5-1, the J call TRBJ2-7, with 9 bases lining up with TRBD1. Germline V CDR1 and CDR2: SGHRS, YFSETQ. The trim removed 1 base at V and 4 bases at J, leaving 3 bases unmatched. The CDR3 has 14 amino acids. The chain's CDR3 is CASSLPDRGYEQYF. The CDR3, as DNA: TGCGCCAGCAGCTTGCCCGACAGGGGGTACGAGCAGTACTTC. Filled out from reference TRBV5-1 and TRBJ2-7, the complete variable domain reads KAGVTQTPRYLIKTRGQQVTLSCSPISGHRSVSWYQQTPGQGLQFLFEYFSETQRNKGNFPGRFSGRQFSNSRSEMNVSTLELGDSALYLCASSLPDRGYEQYFGPGTRLTVT.

This chain links TRBV4-1 with TRBJ2-1; 7 positions match TRBD1. The CDR3 runs to 16 residues. Per germline, CDR1 MGHRA and CDR2 YSYEKL. With 0 bases clipped from V and 7 bases from J, the junction kept 9 bases outside the gene matches. CDR3 DNA sequence: TGCGCCAGCAGCCAAGAAGGACAGGAGGCGCGTAATGAGCAGTTCTTC. Its translation is CASSQEGQEARNEQFF.

V and J are TRBV6-5 and TRBJ1-2; 12 bases are shared with TRBD1. This CDR3 has 14 amino acids. V trimming: 5 bases; J trimming: 8 bases; junction bases outside the gene matches: 6. Germline CDR1 and CDR2: MNHEY and SVGAGI. The CDR3 sequence: CASSPSGTGGGYTF. DNA for the CDR3: TGTGCCAGCAGTCCCTCCGGGACAGGGGGCGGCTACACCTTC.

The chain links TRBV7-3 to TRBJ2-2; TRBD2 aligns across 8 bases. Looked up from germline, CDR1 is SGHTA and CDR2 is FQGTGA. Trimming took 5 bases from V and 0 from J; bases not matched to a gene: 5. The CDR3 sequence is 16 residues long. For the CDR3, the DNA is TGTGCCAGCAGCCCCAGCGGGGGTGCGAACACCGGGGAGCTGTTTTTT. Amino acid sequence: CASSPSGGANTGELFF.

This chain uses TRBV4-1 with TRBJ2-7; D perhaps matches TRBD2 (7 bases). This CDR3 spans 15 amino acids. With 4 bases removed from V and 0 bases from J, the gap between germline ends came to 13 bases. Germline V lookup: CDR1 MGHRA, CDR2 YSYEKL. The DNA of the CDR3 is TGCGCCAGCAGCCCACTTGGGGGGGCCTCCTACGAGCAGTACTTC. Encoded protein: CASSPLGGASYEQYF.

The gene calls are TRBV27 and TRBJ1-6, with D perhaps TRBD1 (5 bases). Germline CDR1 is MNHEY and CDR2 is SMNVEV (reference sequence). The CDR3 runs 15 residues. Trimming stripped 6 bases from V and 4 bases from J, with 13 bases between. The CDR3 bases are TGTGCCAGCAGCCCCGGAGGGGCTTATAATTCACCCCTCCACTTT. Protein product: CASSPGGAYNSPLHF.

The chain links TRBV9 to TRBJ2-3; D remains ambiguous. Trimming stripped 4 bases from V and 2 bases from J, with 8 bases between. Germline loops: CDR1 SGDLS, CDR2 YYNGEE. The CDR3 consists of 13 residues. CDR3 protein: CASSLPSTDTQYF. The DNA for the CDR3 is TGTGCCAGCAGCCTTCCCTCCACAGATACGCAGTATTTT.

The chain has TRBV4-2 and TRBJ2-3; 8 nucleotides align to TRBD2. V lost 6 bases to trimming and J lost 2 bases; unmatched junction nucleotides: 7. This CDR3 is 15 amino acids long. The germline CDR1 and CDR2 sequences are LGHNA and YNFKEQ. DNA of the CDR3: TGTGCCAGCAGATCTGGCGGGGGGCCCACAGATACGCAGTATTTT. Its translation is CASRSGGGPTDTQYF.

As concerns this clone: One end of the junction is discordant with germline, which a read error may explain. The chain carries TRBV6-1 and TRBJ1-2, with unresolved D. The germline gives CDR1 MNHNS, CDR2 SASEGT. There are 11 residues in the CDR3. CDR3 protein: CTSGPSYGYTF. Here the CDR3 DNA reads TGTACCAGTGGCCCGTCCTATGGCTACACCTTC.

This chain connects TRBV5-6 to TRBJ1-2; D gene unclear. V lost 0 bases and J 3 bases, leaving 18 bases between the germline ends. Per the germline V gene, CDR1 is SGHDT and CDR2 is YYEEEE. There are 17 residues in the CDR3. CDR3: CASSLVSFLGRYYGYTF. CDR3 nucleotide sequence: TGTGCCAGCAGCTTGGTAAGTTTCCTAGGGAGGTACTATGGCTACACCTTC.

The chain uses TRBV25-1 and TRBJ2-2; 7 positions match TRBD1. J lost 2 bases, V lost 7 bases, and 13 bases had no gene match. The germline CDR1 and CDR2 sequences are MGHDK and SYGVNS. The CDR3 is made up of 17 amino acids. As DNA, the CDR3 is TGTGCCAGCACCGAAGACAGGGCTAGTTTTAACACCGGGGAGCTGTTTTTT. Translation: CASTEDRASFNTGELFF. The complete variable domain, with remaining parts taken from reference TRBV25-1 and TRBJ2-2, reads EADIYQTPRYLVIGTGKKITLECSQTMGHDKMYWYQQDPGMELHLIHYSYGVNSTEKGDLSSESTVSRIRTEHFPLTLESARPSHTSQYLCASTEDRASFNTGELFFGEGSRLTVL.

The chain uses TRBV11-2 and TRBJ1-4, with TRBD1 as a possible D gene (6 bases). The germline V and J ends were trimmed by 4 bases and 4 bases, with 13 bases remaining between them. The CDR3 is 15 residues long. Per the germline V gene, CDR1 is SGHAT and CDR2 is FQNNGV. CDR3 protein: CASSSQTGHNEKLFF. The CDR3 DNA reads as TGTGCCAGCAGCTCCCAGACAGGCCATAATGAAAAACTGTTTTTT.

The rearrangement joins TRBV28 to TRBJ1-5, with D possibly TRBD1 on 5 matching bases. This CDR3 region has 16 residues. Germline-derived CDR1 and CDR2 are MDHEN and SYDVKM. The germline V and J ends were trimmed by 4 bases and 1 base, with 14 bases remaining between them. The CDR3 DNA sequence: TGTGCCAGCAGTTCGTCCGGGGGAGGGAGCAATCAGCCCCAGCATTTT. It yields the protein CASSSSGGGSNQPQHF.

This sequence joins TRBV28 and TRBJ1-6, with D possibly being TRBD1 (6 bases). The CDR3 spans 14 residues. The germline CDR1 and CDR2 sequences are MDHEN and SYDVKM. V dropped 3 bases and J dropped 11 bases, with 14 bases sitting between them. This CDR3 is CASSFHREIAPLHF. The CDR3 bases are TGTGCCAGCAGTTTTCACAGGGAGATAGCACCCCTCCACTTT.

The rearrangement joins TRBV18 to TRBJ1-5, with 9 bases identical to TRBD1. The V and J ends lost 0 bases and 3 bases, in that order; junction bases with no gene match: 9. The CDR3 is 18 residues long. Germline-derived CDR1 and CDR2 are KGHSH and LQKENI. The chain's CDR3 is CASSPPRDREGNNQPQHF. Written as DNA, the CDR3 is TGTGCCAGCTCACCACCACGGGACAGGGAAGGGAACAATCAGCCCCAGCATTTT.

V usage is TRBV6-6 and J usage is TRBJ2-3; tentative D call: TRBD1 (6 bases). CDR1 and CDR2 from the germline V gene are MNHNY and SVGAGI (reference sequence). V lost 1 base to trimming and J lost 2 bases, with 7 bases between them. CDR3 length: 14 residues. CDR3 nucleotide sequence: TGTGCCAGCAGTTACTGGACAGCCACAGATACGCAGTATTTT. This translates into CASSYWTATDTQYF.

J is TRBJ2-7 and V is TRBV27; 9 nucleotides match TRBD1. V lost 8 bases and J lost 3; bases outside the gene matches: 2. From germline, CDR1 is MNHEY and CDR2 SMNVEV (reference sequence). This CDR3 is built from 12 residues. The DNA for the CDR3 is TGTGCCAGCCAGACAGGGGGCTACGAGCAGTACTTC. It specifies CASQTGGYEQYF.

In this sample, this clone turned up a few times. The chain recombines TRBV11-3 with TRBJ2-5; perhaps TRBD1 as D (5 bases). CDR1 and CDR2 from the germline V gene are SGHNT and YENEEA. Trimming stripped 0 bases from V and 5 bases from J, with 13 bases between. The CDR3 is made up of 15 amino acids. CDR3 sequence reads: CASSLERRPGETQYF. The CDR3 DNA is TGTGCCAGCAGCTTAGAAAGGCGTCCAGGGGAGACCCAGTACTTC.

CDR3 in amino acids: CASSQAQGASNTGELFF. CDR3 coding DNA: TGTGCCAGCAGCCAGGCACAGGGGGCCTCGAACACCGGGGAGCTGTTTTTT. J is TRBJ2-2 and V is TRBV4-2; 9 bases fit TRBD1. Looked up from germline, CDR1 is LGHNA and CDR2 is YNFKEQ. V shed 3 bases, J shed 0 bases, and the junction held 5 bases outside the gene matches. The CDR3 spans 17 residues.